This TCR beta chain stems from a study of blood T cell repertoires in COVID-19. In the study overall: Both acute and convalescent COVID-19 samples were obtained from the United States, Italy and Spain. T cells, B-cell-depleted T cells, or PBMCs supplied cDNA or gDNA.

About this clone itself: At one boundary the junction diverges from the germline segment, which might be a read error. Other nucleotide sequences in the sample specify the same CDR3.

This CDR3 region has 16 residues. Germline lookup yields CDR1 KGHDR and CDR2 SFDVKD. Authors' processing steps: Amplification from reference gene primers served as the basis for estimated nucleated cell counts. TCRdb's copy holds only in-frame clones and misses some; the assay was immunoSEQ multiplex PCR. Clonal size and the V and J genes are those of that table, whereas D and trimming came from the DNA. The table records about 280,000 clones, 80% to 90% of them present only once. The V gene is TRBV24-1, the J gene TRBJ2-1; 8 bases fit TRBD1. The specimen was peripheral blood. This clonotype was obtained from a woman aged 25 to 39 with active or convalescent COVID-19. CDR3 region: CATSDSTGAHYNEQFF. CDR3 coding DNA: TGCGCCACCAGTGACTCGACAGGGGCCCACTACAATGAGCAGTTCTTC.